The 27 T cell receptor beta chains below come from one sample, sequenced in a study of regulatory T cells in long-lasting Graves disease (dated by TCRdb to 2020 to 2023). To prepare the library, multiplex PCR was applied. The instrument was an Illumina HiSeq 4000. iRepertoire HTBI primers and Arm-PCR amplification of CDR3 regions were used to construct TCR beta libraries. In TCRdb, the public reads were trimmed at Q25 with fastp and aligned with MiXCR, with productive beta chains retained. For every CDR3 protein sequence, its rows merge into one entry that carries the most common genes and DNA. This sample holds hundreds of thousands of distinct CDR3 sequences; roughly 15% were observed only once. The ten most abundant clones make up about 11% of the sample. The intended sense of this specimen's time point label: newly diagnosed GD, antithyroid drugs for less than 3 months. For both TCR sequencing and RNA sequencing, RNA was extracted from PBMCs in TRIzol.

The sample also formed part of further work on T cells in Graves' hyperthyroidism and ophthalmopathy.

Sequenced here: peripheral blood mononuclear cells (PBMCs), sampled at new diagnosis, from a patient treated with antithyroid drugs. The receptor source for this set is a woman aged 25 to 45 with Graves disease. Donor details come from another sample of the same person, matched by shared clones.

The CDR3 sequence is CASSEARTGWGANYGYTF. The CDR3, as DNA: TGTGCCAGCAGTGAAGCACGAACCGGCTGGGGCGCTAACTATGGCTACACCTTC. The J gene is TRBJ1-2, the V gene TRBV6-1; tentatively, D is TRBD1 (5 bases). Germline assignment: CDR1 MNHNS and CDR2 SASEGT. Trimming stripped 0 bases from V and 0 bases from J, with 17 bases between. CDR3 length equals 18 residues.

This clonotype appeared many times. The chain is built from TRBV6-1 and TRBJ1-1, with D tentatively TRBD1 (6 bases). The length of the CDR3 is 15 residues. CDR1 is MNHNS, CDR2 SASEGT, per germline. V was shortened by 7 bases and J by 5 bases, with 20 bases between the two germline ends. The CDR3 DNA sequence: TGTGCCAGCAACCTCGGGACTTTAAGGGGGACTGAAGCTTTCTTT. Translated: CASNLGTLRGTEAFF.

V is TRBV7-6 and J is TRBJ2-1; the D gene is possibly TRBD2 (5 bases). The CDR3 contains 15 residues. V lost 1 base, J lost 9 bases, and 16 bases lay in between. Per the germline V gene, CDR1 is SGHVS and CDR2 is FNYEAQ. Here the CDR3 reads CASSLVARGSGEQFF. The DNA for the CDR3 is TGTGCCAGCAGCTTAGTTGCCCGGGGTTCGGGTGAGCAGTTCTTC.

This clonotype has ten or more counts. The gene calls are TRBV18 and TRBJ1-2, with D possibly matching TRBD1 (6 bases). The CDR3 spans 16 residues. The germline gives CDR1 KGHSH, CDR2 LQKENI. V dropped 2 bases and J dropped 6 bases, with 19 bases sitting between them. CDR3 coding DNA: TGTGCCAGCTCACCAAGTCGTACCAAACAGGGAGATGGCTACACCTTC. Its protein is CASSPSRTKQGDGYTF.

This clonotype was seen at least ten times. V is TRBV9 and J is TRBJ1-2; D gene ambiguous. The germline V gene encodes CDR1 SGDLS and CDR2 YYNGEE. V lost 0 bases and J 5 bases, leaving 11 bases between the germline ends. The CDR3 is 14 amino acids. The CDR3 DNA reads TGTGCCAGCAGCGTAGGGGTAGGGTTGTATGGCTACACCTTC. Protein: CASSVGVGLYGYTF.

The CDR3 DNA reads TGTGCCAGCAGTTTGTACAGGGGGCGGGGCGGCTACACCTTC. Its protein is CASSLYRGRGGYTF. The V and J genes are TRBV28 and TRBJ1-2; 9 positions match TRBD1. V gave up 3 bases and J gave up 8 bases; unmatched junction bases: 7. The CDR3 has 14 amino acids. CDR1 is MDHEN and CDR2 is SYDVKM in the germline V gene.

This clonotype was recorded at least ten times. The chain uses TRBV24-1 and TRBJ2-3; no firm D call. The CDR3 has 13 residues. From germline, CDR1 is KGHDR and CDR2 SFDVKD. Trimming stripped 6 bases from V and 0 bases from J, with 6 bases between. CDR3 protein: CATSSPSTDTQYF. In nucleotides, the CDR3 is TGTGCCACCAGTAGCCCAAGCACAGATACGCAGTATTTT.

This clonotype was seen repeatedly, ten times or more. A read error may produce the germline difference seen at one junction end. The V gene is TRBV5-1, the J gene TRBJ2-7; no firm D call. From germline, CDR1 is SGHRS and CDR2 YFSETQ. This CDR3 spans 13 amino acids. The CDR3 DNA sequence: TGTGCCAGCAGCTCCGATGGGCCATACGAGCAGTACTTC. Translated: CASSSDGPYEQYF. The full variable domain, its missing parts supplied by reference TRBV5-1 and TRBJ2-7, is KAGVTQTPRYLIKTRGQQVTLSCSPISGHRSVSWYQQTPGQGLQFLFEYFSETQRNKGNFPGRFSGRQFSNSRSEMNVSTLELGDSALYLCASSSDGPYEQYFGPGTRLTVT.

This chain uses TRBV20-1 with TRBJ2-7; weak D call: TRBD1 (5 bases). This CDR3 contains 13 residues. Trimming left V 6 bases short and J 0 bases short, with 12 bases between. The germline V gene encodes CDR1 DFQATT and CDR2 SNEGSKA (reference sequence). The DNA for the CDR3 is TGCAGTGCCAGGGCAGGATACTCCTACGAGCAGTACTTC. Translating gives CSARAGYSYEQYF.

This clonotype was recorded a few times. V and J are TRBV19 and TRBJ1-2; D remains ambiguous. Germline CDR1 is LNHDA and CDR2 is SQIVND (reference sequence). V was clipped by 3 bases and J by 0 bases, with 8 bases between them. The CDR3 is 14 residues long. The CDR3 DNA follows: TGTGCCAGTAGTATCAGGCCCGCTAACTATGGCTACACCTTC. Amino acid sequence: CASSIRPANYGYTF.

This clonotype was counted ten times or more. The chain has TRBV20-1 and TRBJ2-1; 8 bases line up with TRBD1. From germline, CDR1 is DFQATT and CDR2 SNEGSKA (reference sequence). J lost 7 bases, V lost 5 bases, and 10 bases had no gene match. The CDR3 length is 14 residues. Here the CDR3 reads CSASDRARWNEQFF. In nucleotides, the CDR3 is TGCAGTGCTTCGGACAGGGCCCGTTGGAATGAGCAGTTCTTC.

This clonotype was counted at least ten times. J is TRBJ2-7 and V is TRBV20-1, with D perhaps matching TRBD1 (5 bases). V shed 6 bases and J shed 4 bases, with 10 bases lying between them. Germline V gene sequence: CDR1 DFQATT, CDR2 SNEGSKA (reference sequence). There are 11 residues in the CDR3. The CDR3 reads CSAETEYEQYF. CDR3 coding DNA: TGCAGTGCCGAGACAGAGTACGAGCAGTACTTC.

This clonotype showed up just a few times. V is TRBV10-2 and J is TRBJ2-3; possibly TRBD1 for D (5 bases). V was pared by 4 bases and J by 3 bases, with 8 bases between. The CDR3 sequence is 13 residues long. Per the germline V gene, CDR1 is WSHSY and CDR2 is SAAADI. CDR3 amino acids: CASSGQRTDTQYF. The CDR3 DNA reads TGCGCCAGCAGTGGACAGAGAACAGATACGCAGTATTTT.

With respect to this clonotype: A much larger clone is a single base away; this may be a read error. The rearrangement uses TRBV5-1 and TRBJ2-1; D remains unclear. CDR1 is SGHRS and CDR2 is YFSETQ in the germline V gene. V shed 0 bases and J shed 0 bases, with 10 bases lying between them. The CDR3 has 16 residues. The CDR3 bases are TGCGCCAGCAGCTTGGGGTCTCACAGCTCCTACAATGAGCAGTTCTTC. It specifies CASSLGSHSSYNEQFF. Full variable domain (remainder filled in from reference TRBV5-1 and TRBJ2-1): KAGVTQTPRYLIKTRGQQVTLSCSPISGHRSVSWYQQTPGQGLQFLFEYFSETQRNKGNFPGRFSGRQFSNSRSEMNVSTLELGDSALYLCASSLGSHSSYNEQFFGPGTRLTVL.

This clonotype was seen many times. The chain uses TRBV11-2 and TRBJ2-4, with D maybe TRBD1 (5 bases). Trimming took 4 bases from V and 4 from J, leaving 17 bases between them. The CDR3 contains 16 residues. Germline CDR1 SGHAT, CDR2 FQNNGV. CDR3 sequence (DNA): TGTGCCAGCAGCTCCCGACAGTCAACGTCAAAAAACATTCAGTACTTC. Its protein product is CASSSRQSTSKNIQYF.

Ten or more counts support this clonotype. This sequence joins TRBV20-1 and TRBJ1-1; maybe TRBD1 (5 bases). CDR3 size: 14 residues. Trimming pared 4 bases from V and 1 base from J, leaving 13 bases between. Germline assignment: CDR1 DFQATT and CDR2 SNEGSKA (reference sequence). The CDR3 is CSATGGGWNTEAFF. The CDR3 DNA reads TGCAGTGCTACTGGGGGAGGGTGGAACACTGAAGCTTTCTTT.

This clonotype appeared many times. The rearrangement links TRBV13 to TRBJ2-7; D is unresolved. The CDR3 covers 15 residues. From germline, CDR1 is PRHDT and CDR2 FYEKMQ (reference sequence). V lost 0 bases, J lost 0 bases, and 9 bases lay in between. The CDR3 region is CASSLGGGYSYEQYF. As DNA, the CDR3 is TGTGCCAGCAGCTTAGGCGGCGGATACTCCTACGAGCAGTACTTC.

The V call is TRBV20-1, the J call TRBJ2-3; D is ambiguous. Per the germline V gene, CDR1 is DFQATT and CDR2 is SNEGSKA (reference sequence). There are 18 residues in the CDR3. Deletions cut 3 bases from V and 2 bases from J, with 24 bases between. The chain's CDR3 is CSARLLPVVPADTDTQYF. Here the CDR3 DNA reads TGCAGTGCTAGGCTGTTACCCGTTGTCCCGGCCGACACAGATACGCAGTATTTT.

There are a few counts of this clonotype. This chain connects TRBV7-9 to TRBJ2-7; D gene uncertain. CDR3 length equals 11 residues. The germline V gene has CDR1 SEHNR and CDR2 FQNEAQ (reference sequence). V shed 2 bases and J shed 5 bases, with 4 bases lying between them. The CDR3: CASSLMNEQYF. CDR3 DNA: TGTGCCAGCAGCTTAATGAACGAGCAGTACTTC. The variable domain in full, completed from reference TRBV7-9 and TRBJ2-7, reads DTGVSQNPRHKITKRGQNVTFRCDPISEHNRLYWYRQTLGQGPEFLTYFQNEAQLEKSRLLSDRFSAERPKGSFSTLEIQRTEQGDSAMYLCASSLMNEQYFGPGTRLTVT.

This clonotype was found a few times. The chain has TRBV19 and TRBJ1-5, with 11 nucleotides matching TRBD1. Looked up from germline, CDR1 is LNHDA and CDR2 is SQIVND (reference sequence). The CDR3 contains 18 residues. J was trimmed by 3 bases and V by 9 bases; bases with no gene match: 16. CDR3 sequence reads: CASDPGTGGLALNQPQHF. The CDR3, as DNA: TGTGCCAGCGACCCCGGGACAGGGGGTTTGGCCCTCAATCAGCCCCAGCATTTT.

CDR3 loop: CASSITHYGYTF. In DNA form, the CDR3 reads TGTGCCAGTAGTATCACTCACTATGGCTACACCTTC. The rearrangement joins TRBV19 to TRBJ1-2; D call uncertain. The CDR3 has 12 amino acids. CDR1 LNHDA and CDR2 SQIVND come from the germline V gene (reference sequence). The V and J ends lost 3 bases and 3 bases respectively, with 5 bases between them.

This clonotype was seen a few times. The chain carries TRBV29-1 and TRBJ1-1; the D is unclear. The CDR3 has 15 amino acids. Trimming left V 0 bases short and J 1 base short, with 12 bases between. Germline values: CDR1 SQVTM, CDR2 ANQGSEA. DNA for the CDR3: TGCAGCGTTGAAGATCAAAGCTTCTGGAACACTGAAGCTTTCTTT. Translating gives CSVEDQSFWNTEAFF.

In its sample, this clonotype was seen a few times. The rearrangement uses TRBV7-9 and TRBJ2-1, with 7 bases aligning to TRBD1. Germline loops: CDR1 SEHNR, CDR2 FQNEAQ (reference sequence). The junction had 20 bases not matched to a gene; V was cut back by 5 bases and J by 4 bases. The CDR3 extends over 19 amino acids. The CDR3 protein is CASSSPLRRQQGVYNEQFF. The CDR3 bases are TGTGCCAGCAGCAGCCCCTTGAGAAGGCAGCAGGGGGTATACAATGAGCAGTTCTTC.

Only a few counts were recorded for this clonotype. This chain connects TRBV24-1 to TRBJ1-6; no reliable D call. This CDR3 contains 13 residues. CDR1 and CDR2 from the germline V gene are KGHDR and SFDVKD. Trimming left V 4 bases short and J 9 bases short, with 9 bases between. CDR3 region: CATSEAEGSPLHF. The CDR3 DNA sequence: TGTGCCACCAGTGAGGCCGAGGGTTCACCCCTCCACTTT.

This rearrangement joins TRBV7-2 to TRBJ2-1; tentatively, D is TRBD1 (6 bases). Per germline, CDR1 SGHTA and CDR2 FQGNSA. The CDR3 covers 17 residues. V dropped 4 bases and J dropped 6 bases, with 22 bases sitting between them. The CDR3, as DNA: TGTGCCAGCAGCTATACAGGGAGTAGGGCCGGGTCCAATGAGCAGTTCTTC. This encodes CASSYTGSRAGSNEQFF. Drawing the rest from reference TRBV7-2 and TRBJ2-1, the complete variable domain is GAGVSQSPSNKVTEKGKDVELRCDPISGHTALYWYRQSLGQGLEFLIYFQGNSAPDKSGLPSDRFSAERTGGSVSTLTIQRTQQEDSAVYLCASSYTGSRAGSNEQFFGPGTRLTVL.

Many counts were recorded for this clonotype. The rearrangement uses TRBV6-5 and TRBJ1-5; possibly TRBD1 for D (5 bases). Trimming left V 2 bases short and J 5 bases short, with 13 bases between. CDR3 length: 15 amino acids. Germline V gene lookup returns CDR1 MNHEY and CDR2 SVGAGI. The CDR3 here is CASSYGGRDYQPQHF. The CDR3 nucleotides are TGTGCCAGCAGTTACGGGGGACGGGATTATCAGCCCCAGCATTTT.

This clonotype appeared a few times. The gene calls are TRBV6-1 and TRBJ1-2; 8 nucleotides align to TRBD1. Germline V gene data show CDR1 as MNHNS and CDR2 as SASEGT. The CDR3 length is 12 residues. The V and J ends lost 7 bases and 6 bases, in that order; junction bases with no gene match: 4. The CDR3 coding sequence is TGTGCCAGCATCGACAGGGGTGATGGCTACACCTTC. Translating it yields CASIDRGDGYTF.